This TCR beta chain was retrieved from a study of identical twins. Study-wide results and limits: Among beta out-of-frame sequences, excess sharing between twins appeared weaker.

Concerning this clonotype itself: Its antigen is not identified.

TCRdb itself ran the 5' RACE reads through MiXCR, one entry per CDR3 protein. The data show about 790,000 distinct CDR3 sequences, around a sixth seen once. These data were also filed under a second study, of T cells expressing NK-cell markers. That paper notes: Researchers got TCR beta repertoires out of sorted CD3+CD56+NKG2C+, CD3+CD56+NKG2C- and CD3+CD56-NKG2C+ T cells.

The sample was PBMCs. This clonotype was obtained from a young woman in good health.

The CDR3 DNA is TGTGCCAGCAGTTACGGTGGCTTGGACACTGAAGCTTTCTTT. Translating gives CASSYGGLDTEAFF. This chain uses TRBV6-5 with TRBJ1-1; no reliable D call. Germline loops: CDR1 MNHEY, CDR2 SVGAGI. The CDR3 is 14 amino acids. The V end was cut by 2 bases, the J end by 3 bases, with 10 bases between.